This TCR beta chain was identified during a study of cytomegalovirus exposure and HLA in healthy donors (dated by TCRdb to 2016 to 2017). In the study overall: According to an earlier analysis of 450 to 650 of the donors, some 180 million T cells yielded 95 million to 140 million unique TCR beta sequences and 276 Gb of sequence data. The study aimed to test whether cataloging public T cell receptors could reveal signatures of past pathogen exposure. In the later analysis, no new phenotypic data were used to find candidate immune exposures; instead, reliance was placed on TCR beta sequences and their occurrence across donors. HLA typing covered class I and class II loci at four-digit resolution. In addition to the first cohort of around 670 subjects, a separate validation cohort of about 120 different subjects was used. Of the roughly 410 genotyped donors, 75% to 85% were placed in the genetic ancestry cluster associated with self-reported Caucasian donors. To decide whether each TCR beta V gene segment behaved as functional or pseudogenic, an earlier analysis of 587 of the donors relied on high-throughput TCR beta sequencing. To study patterns of TCR occurrence, a later analysis re-analyzed previously published TCR beta repertoires from hundreds of donors and added high-resolution HLA genotyping. Several DR-DQ haplotypes were treated as single units for association and clustering because of strong linkage in the cohort. The study used immunosequencing to profile the T cell repertoires of more than 650 subjects and linked those repertoires to cytomegalovirus serostatus. Every discovery cohort repertoire had been produced on one sequencing platform. In a later genetic analysis, genome-wide SNP genotypes for about three fifths of the 666 donors were used, and that subset was treated as a discovery cohort. Donor age, sex, ethnicity and CMV serostatus were compiled together with the repertoire data. An early release that covered more than 550 HLA-typed donors contained about 300 gigabases of sequencing data and tens of millions of unique TCR sequences. To predict cytomegalovirus infection status, the study combined high-throughput TCR immunosequencing, statistical association of individual TCRs with disease status, and machine learning. On average, around 200,000 unique TCR beta nucleotide sequences were sequenced per donor among 398 genotyped donors of the cohort, with around 19% of those sequences being non-productive. The number of typed donors differed by locus: roughly 620-640 for A, B, C, DRB1 and DQB1; some 500 for DQA1; 606 for DPA1; and about 450 for DPB1.

What the authors observed across the whole study: A group of highly shared sequence variants was considered likely to be a technical artifact of the sequencing pipeline. Presence/absence analyses assumed roughly uniform sequencing depth across donors, an assumption that may not hold. The earlier analysis of 450 to 700 of the donors excluded roughly 17 rarely observed V segments, including chromosome 9 orphons, because counts were too low. A later analysis associated 15,000 to 20,000 TCR beta sequences with specific HLA alleles at a false discovery rate of 0.05. A further reported finding was that TCR beta sequences accurately predicted the HLA-A and HLA-B alleles for most subjects in the first cohort. Some IMGT-functional V segments, including TRBV6-2 and TRBV6-3, could not be distinguished by the 87-base-pair reads and were therefore excluded. When HLA alleles, especially DR and DQ, strongly co-occurred, TCR associations were difficult to assign to individual alleles. Linkage disequilibrium might explain the correlated functional status among segregating V segments, but an unknown experimental factor could not be excluded. In this cohort, only TCR beta chains were sequenced, and detectable features were limited by the absence of alpha or paired-chain data. For the cohort, immune exposure information was limited to CMV serostatus. Most TCR sequences were seen in very few donors, while some public TCRs were found in many individuals. According to a later analysis, parvovirus B19, influenza, CMV and Epstein-Barr virus appeared linked to several top co-occurrence clusters. The classifier was reported to diagnose cytomegalovirus status with high specificity and sensitivity in both the original cohort and the validation cohort. In a later genetic analysis, fewer N-insertions in productive TCRs were reported among donors in an Asian-associated ancestry cluster than the roughly 640-donor mean. A later analysis found that TCR association rates varied across HLA loci, with DRB1 alleles showing the most associated TCRs and HLA-C alleles the fewest. According to a later analysis, most CMV-associated TCR beta chains appeared to be HLA-restricted, and the HLA associations seemed to be driven largely by CMV exposure. V-gene and J-gene trimming of TCR beta chains was associated with a missense DCLRE1C variant in a later genetic analysis, and the association was replicated in an independent cohort. Because HLA typing was missing for some donors at each locus, association tests included only the typed subset. In a later analysis, HLA-associated TCR beta chains were found to be more clonally expanded and to have lower generation probabilities than equally common non-associated chains. In vitro tests confirmed that a few of the cytomegalovirus-associated TCR beta chains recognize cytomegalovirus antigens. A total of 150 to 200 TCR beta chains were listed by the study as associated with cytomegalovirus. In an earlier analysis of about 600 of the donors, most TCR beta V segments appeared in productive rearrangements about 90% or about 30% of the time, broadly matching IMGT annotations. The authors suggested that the approach could potentially be extended to other disease states and immunological phenotypes.

Including cysteine and phenylalanine, the CDR3 has 15 amino acids. The sequence is cut down to CDR3 DNA, 45 bases in frame from base 1. The germline V gene supplies CDR1 MNHEY and CDR2 SVGAGI. A distance of 9 bases separates the germline ends of V and J, which lose 3 bases and 1 base respectively. As for this clone: The clone's antigen remains unknown.

The cohort comprised fewer than 700 healthy bone marrow donors. Cohort members were all nominally healthy when sampled, although unrecorded immune exposures were likely present. The donor was CMV seronegative and was included in the group of around 320 seronegative cohort members. A peripheral blood sample was provided by each donor, and peripheral blood mononuclear cells were used for TCR beta sequencing. Genomic DNA extraction from the blood cell samples was performed with the Qiagen DNeasy Blood Extraction Kit. Preparation of the library involved the immunoSEQ multiplex PCR assay. A mixture of 60 forward primers for TCR Vbeta segments and 13 reverse primers for TCR Jbeta segments was used in the multiplex PCR. Amplification of the CDR3 region of rearranged TCR beta genes was performed with a multiplex PCR assay on genomic DNA. On the Illumina HiSeq System, the amplified TCR beta libraries were sequenced as 87-base-pair reads. The authors' analysis ran thus. Across the 670 or so repertoires, a later analysis counted tens of millions of unique TCR beta chains, approximately 10 million of which were shared by at least two donors. Raw reads were error-corrected and collapsed into unique sequences with a nearest-neighbor algorithm that merged closely related sequences to remove PCR and sequencing errors. Alignment of CDR3 sequences to IMGT reference sequences was used to assign V, D and J gene segments. For a sequence to be retained, a match of at least six nucleotides was required to both a V gene segment and a J gene segment. Rearrangements were classified as productive when the CDR3 lacked stop codons and remained in frame with V and J, and all other rearrangements were classified as non-productive. Following IMGT convention, CDR3 was defined as the stretch from the second conserved V-encoded cysteine to the conserved J-encoded phenylalanine. In an earlier analysis of 500 to 650 of the donors, sequences lacking an unambiguous match to a single V gene segment were excluded. In an earlier analysis of some 590 of the donors, a V segment was called functional when productive rearrangements were above 56.7%, and segregating when the standard deviation between donors exceeded 5%. A statistical classification framework was developed to diagnose cytomegalovirus status using the catalog of TCR beta chain sequences. A later analysis assigned V and J genes by comparing TCR nucleotide sequences with IMGT/GENE-DB human TR gene sequences. Using the TCRdist pipeline, a later analysis assigned CDR3 sequences along with most-parsimonious VDJ recombination scenarios. In a later analysis, each TCR beta chain was defined by its CDR3 amino acid sequence together with its V-gene family, and reads without a unique V-gene family were excluded. As a way to deal with suspected cross-contamination and a sequencing artifact, a later analysis dropped 592 nucleotide sequences that were highly shared and had low generation probability. In a later analysis, a clonal expansion index for each public chain was calculated from normalized within-repertoire ranks of inferred template counts. In a later analysis, generation probabilities were computed with a VDJ recombination model fitted to out-of-frame rearrangements, and the resulting probabilities were checked against IGoR. A later analysis scored TCR-TCR, TCR-HLA and TCR-CMV co-occurrence with hypergeometric tests, applying a repertoire-size bias correction to TCR pairs. In a later analysis, false discovery rates were estimated by permuting HLA or CMV assignments 20 times. In a later analysis, co-occurring TCRs were grouped using DBSCAN, and TCRdist sequence similarity was added for clustering within HLA-allele-positive subsets. Repertoires with fewer than 30,000 or more than 120,000 public chains, plus five repertoires with anomalous nucleotide sharing, were excluded from co-occurrence clustering. TCRdb holds this immuneACCESS table with in-frame rearrangements only. Some clones are missing; in checked studies, unresolved V genes explain under half, and the rest has no known cause. That table supplies the V and J calls and clone size; D and trimming were determined from the DNA. The table held for this sample gives more than 35,000 clones. 1% to 1.5% of the sample belongs to the ten largest clones.

Material for sequencing was PBMCs. The clonotype comes from a man younger than 45 in good health and CMV-seronegative. In this chain, TRBV6-5 is recombined with TRBJ1-4; no D segment can be confidently identified. CDR3 region: CASSYSGVTNEKLFF. The DNA sequence is TGTGCCAGCAGTTATTCAGGTGTAACTAATGAAAAACTGTTTTTT.